A single sample gave rise to the 23 T cell receptor beta chains below, sequenced in a study of blood T cell repertoires in COVID-19. Sequenced by immunoSEQ multiplex PCR; TCRdb stores in-frame clones only, minus some. Among about 300,000 clones listed, around 84% were seen once. The sample was PBMCs or T cells enriched from blood (not recorded which). The receptors were gathered from a woman younger than 35 who had recovered from COVID-19.

The rearrangement joins TRBV19 to TRBJ2-7; D not certain. Trimming cost V 3 bases and J 0 bases, with 9 bases left between them. The CDR3 has 14 amino acids. The V gene's germline CDR1 is LNHDA and CDR2 SQIVND (reference sequence). The CDR3 here is CASSMSGFSYEQYF. CDR3 in DNA: TGTGCCAGTAGTATGTCAGGTTTCTCCTACGAGCAGTACTTC.

V gene TRBV5-4 combines with J gene TRBJ2-1, with 8 nucleotides matching TRBD1. Germline CDR1 SGHNT, CDR2 YYREEE (reference sequence). Losses at the gene ends were 3 bases for V and 2 bases for J; bases not matched to a gene: 16. The CDR3 extends over 19 amino acids. The DNA for the CDR3 is TGTGCCAGCAGCTCTCAGGGGGCCCGGGGCCCTAGAACCTACAATGAGCAGTTCTTC. The encoded protein is CASSSQGARGPRTYNEQFF.

The table lists this clone with many counts. This chain joins TRBV3-1 (or the pseudogene TRBV3-2) and TRBJ1-1; TRBD1 aligns across 7 bases. The V gene's germline CDR1 is LGHDT and CDR2 YNNKEL (reference sequence). The CDR3 totals 13 residues. Unmatched junction bases numbered 7, after V lost 5 bases and J lost 7 bases. Written as DNA, the CDR3 is TGTGCCAGCAGCAACCGGGACAGTTTTGAAGCTTTCTTT. This sequence encodes CASSNRDSFEAFF.

This sequence joins TRBV27 and TRBJ2-7, with a possible D match to TRBD2 (5 bases). There are 16 residues in the CDR3. The germline V gene encodes CDR1 MNHEY and CDR2 SMNVEV (reference sequence). The V end was cut by 5 bases, the J end by 3 bases, with 20 bases between. The CDR3 sequence: CASSLGSGFEGYEQYF. CDR3 in DNA: TGTGCCAGCAGTCTTGGTTCGGGATTCGAAGGCTACGAGCAGTACTTC.

This rearrangement joins TRBV7-6 to TRBJ2-7, with 8 bases identical to TRBD2. From germline, CDR1 is SGHVS and CDR2 FNYEAQ. Germline trimming cut 2 bases from V and 3 bases from J; bases unmatched to any gene: 3. This CDR3 spans 14 amino acids. The CDR3 DNA reads TGTGCCAGCAGCTTATCAGGGACTAGCTACGAGCAGTACTTC. It encodes CASSLSGTSYEQYF.

J is TRBJ2-3 and V is TRBV5-1; 10 bases are a match to TRBD2. There are 15 residues in the CDR3. Per the germline V gene, CDR1 is SGHRS and CDR2 is YFSETQ. With 5 bases clipped from V and 1 base from J, the junction kept 4 bases outside the gene matches. CDR3 sequence: CASRAGTSGTDTQYF. CDR3 nucleotides: TGCGCCAGCAGGGCCGGGACTAGCGGCACAGATACGCAGTATTTT.

This chain connects TRBV4-1 to TRBJ2-7; perhaps TRBD2 as D (5 bases). Trimming took off 1 base at V and 0 bases at J, with 7 bases between the two ends. This CDR3 is built from 14 residues. The germline CDR1 and CDR2 sequences are MGHRA and YSYEKL. In DNA form, the CDR3 reads TGCGCCAGCAGCCAAGGGCGGGTCTCCTACGAGCAGTACTTC. Its translation is CASSQGRVSYEQYF.

The chain employs TRBV10-3 and TRBJ1-1; the match to TRBD1 covers 8 bases. Germline CDR1 reads ENHRY; CDR2 reads SYGVKD. The trim removed 7 bases at V and 5 bases at J, leaving 6 bases unmatched. The length of the CDR3 is 13 residues. The CDR3 here is CAIKQGVETEAFF. The CDR3 DNA reads TGTGCCATCAAACAGGGGGTTGAAACTGAAGCTTTCTTT.

This chain uses TRBV7-9 with TRBJ2-2, with 11 positions matching TRBD2. In germline, CDR1 is SEHNR, CDR2 FQNEAQ (reference sequence). J gave up 4 bases and V 8 bases, and 15 bases lay outside the gene matches. The CDR3 length is 18 residues. The CDR3 DNA is TGTGCCAGCTCCCCAGGACTAGCGGGTAGATCCCTCACCGGGGAGCTGTTTTTT. This translates into CASSPGLAGRSLTGELFF.

V and J are TRBV30 and TRBJ1-3; the D is unclear. The germline V and J ends were trimmed by 0 bases and 4 bases, with 16 bases remaining between them. CDR3 length equals 16 residues. The germline CDR1 and CDR2 sequences are GTSNPN and SVGIG (reference sequence). Written as DNA, the CDR3 is TGTGCCTGGAGTGTAAGCGTTCTGCGGCAGGGAAACACCATATATTTT. Protein sequence: CAWSVSVLRQGNTIYF.

This rearrangement joins TRBV10-1 to TRBJ2-7; 8 bases are shared with TRBD1. CDR1 is WNHNN, CDR2 SYGVQD, per germline (reference sequence). V dropped 3 bases and J dropped 3; count of bases not matched to a gene: 1. CDR3 length: 13 amino acids. CDR3 sequence (DNA): TGCGCCAGCAGTGATGGGACAGGCTACGAGCAGTACTTC. Translating it yields CASSDGTGYEQYF.

The rearrangement joins TRBV9 to TRBJ1-6, with TRBD1 identical over 8 bases. The CDR3 is 17 amino acids. Unmatched junction bases numbered 7, after V lost 4 bases and J lost 1 base. CDR1 is SGDLS and CDR2 is YYNGEE in the germline V gene. In nucleotides, the CDR3 is TGTGCCAGCAGCAGAACAGGGGGTGCTTCCTATAATTCACCCCTCCACTTT. Translation gives CASSRTGGASYNSPLHF.

This chain links TRBV11-3 with TRBJ1-1; the match to TRBD1 covers 7 bases. CDR1 and CDR2 from the germline V gene are SGHNT and YENEEA. J gave up 4 bases and V 5 bases, and 4 bases lay outside the gene matches. The CDR3 is 13 amino acids. The CDR3 here is CASSTTGSTEAFF. CDR3 DNA sequence: TGTGCCAGCAGCACGACAGGGTCCACTGAAGCTTTCTTT. Full variable domain (remainder filled in from reference TRBV11-3 and TRBJ1-1): EAGVVQSPRYKIIEKKQPVAFWCNPISGHNTLYWYLQNLGQGPELLIRYENEEAVDDSQLPKDRFSAERLKGVDSTLKIQPAELGDSAVYLCASSTTGSTEAFFGQGTRLTVV.

DNA of the CDR3: TGTGCCTGGAGTACAGATCTAAACACTGAAGCTTTCTTT. Its protein is CAWSTDLNTEAFF. V gene TRBV30 combines with J gene TRBJ1-1; the D is unclear. Germline CDR1 is GTSNPN and CDR2 is SVGIG (reference sequence). Trimming took 2 bases from V and 2 from J, leaving 9 bases between them. This CDR3 contains 13 residues.

The chain employs TRBV14 and TRBJ2-5; 9 positions match TRBD2. The CDR3 runs 16 residues. V dropped 4 bases and J dropped 4; count of bases not matched to a gene: 10. Germline CDR1 reads SGHDN; CDR2 reads FVKESK. The CDR3 loop reads CASSPRTSENRETQYF. In DNA form, the CDR3 reads TGTGCCAGCAGCCCTCGGACTAGCGAGAACCGAGAGACCCAGTACTTC.

In DNA, the CDR3 is TGTGCCAGCAGTATACAGGGGAACACTGAAGCTTTCTTT. Protein sequence: CASSIQGNTEAFF. This chain uses TRBV27 with TRBJ1-1; D may be TRBD1 (6 bases). CDR3 length equals 13 residues. Germline V CDR1 and CDR2: MNHEY, SMNVEV (reference sequence). The V gene lost 5 bases and the J gene lost 1 base, with 8 bases spanning the gap.

This chain joins TRBV18 and TRBJ2-5, with D perhaps matching TRBD2 (6 bases). The CDR3 is 13 residues long. Germline lookup yields CDR1 KGHSH and CDR2 LQKENI. Between the trimmed V and J ends, which lost 3 bases and 2 bases, there was a span of 7 bases. This chain's CDR3 is CASSPGTQETQYF. CDR3 DNA: TGTGCCAGCTCACCTGGGACTCAAGAGACCCAGTACTTC.

On this clone: The junction differs from germline at one of its ends, possibly a read error. The chain uses TRBV4-1 and TRBJ1-4, with TRBD1 matching 7 bases. The CDR3 has 14 amino acids. Germline V gene data show CDR1 as MGHRA and CDR2 as YSYEKL. CDR3: CASSQDRGTDSLLF. In DNA, the CDR3 is TGCGCCAGCAGCCAAGATAGGGGGACAGACTCCTTACTTTTT.

V and J are TRBV7-9 and TRBJ1-3; 7 positions match TRBD1. Germline CDR1 reads SEHNR; CDR2 reads FQNEAQ (reference sequence). Losses at the gene ends were 5 bases for V and 4 bases for J; bases not matched to a gene: 8. This CDR3 is built from 15 residues. The DNA for the CDR3 is TGTGCCAGCAGCGGGGCAGGGGGTGCCGGAAACACCATATATTTT. Its protein product is CASSGAGGAGNTIYF.

V is TRBV28 and J is TRBJ1-2, with 8 bases aligning to TRBD1. Trimming at V came to 3 bases and at J to 4 bases, leaving 1 base not matched to a gene. CDR3 length: 13 residues. The germline CDR1 and CDR2 sequences are MDHEN and SYDVKM. The CDR3 nucleotides read TGTGCCAGCAGTTTCACAGGGGGCTATGGCTACACCTTC. Its translation is CASSFTGGYGYTF.

The chain carries TRBV5-1 and TRBJ2-2, with no clear D. CDR1 and CDR2 (germline): SGHRS, YFSETQ. The V gene lost 0 bases and the J gene lost 3 bases, with 9 bases spanning the gap. This CDR3 is 15 amino acids long. The CDR3 loop reads CASSLAQEDTGELFF. Here the CDR3 DNA reads TGCGCCAGCAGCTTGGCTCAGGAAGACACCGGGGAGCTGTTTTTT.

The chain joins TRBV11-1 to TRBJ2-7, with 10 bases lining up with TRBD1. V lost 5 bases and J lost 3; bases outside the gene matches: 4. Per germline, CDR1 SGHAT and CDR2 FQDESV (reference sequence). The length of the CDR3 is 14 residues. The CDR3 protein is CASSHGQGGYEQYF. In nucleotides, the CDR3 is TGTGCCAGCAGCCACGGACAGGGGGGCTACGAGCAGTACTTC. The full variable domain, its missing parts supplied by reference TRBV11-1 and TRBJ2-7, is EAEVAQSPRYKITEKSQAVAFWCDPISGHATLYWYRQILGQGPELLVQFQDESVVDDSQLPKDRFSAERLKGVDSTLKIQPAELGDSAMYLCASSHGQGGYEQYFGPGTRLTVT.

The V call is TRBV7-9, the J call TRBJ2-3; 8 bases agree with TRBD1. The CDR3 length is 17 residues. V dropped 1 base and J dropped 0; count of bases not matched to a gene: 6. Germline values: CDR1 SEHNR, CDR2 FQNEAQ (reference sequence). The CDR3 DNA reads as TGTGCCAGCAGCTTAGGACAGGGGAAAATTAGCACAGATACGCAGTATTTT. This encodes CASSLGQGKISTDTQYF.